A selection of T cell receptor beta chains follows, all from one sample in a study of cytomegalovirus exposure and HLA in healthy donors. The assay was immunoSEQ multiplex PCR, and TCRdb's table has in-frame clones only and misses some. The table includes roughly 200,000 clones, 80% to 90% detected once. The specimen sequenced was PBMCs. The receptors originated from a woman in her thirties in good health and CMV-seronegative. CDR3s include the opening cysteine and the closing phenylalanine or tryptophan. D genes are given only for firm matches. Clone size is shown for a subset of rows, as once, few, many or a class of expanded clone.

J gene | V gene | D gene | clone size | CDR3 protein | CDR3 DNA
TRBJ1-4 | TRBV5-1 | TRBD1 | . | CASSGKTGDGEKLFF | TGCGCCAGCAGCGGCAAGACAGGGGATGGTGAAAAACTGTTTTTT
TRBJ2-7 | TRBV28 | . | . | CASSLHRAVNEQYF | TGTGCCAGCAGTTTACACAGGGCTGTCAACGAGCAGTACTTC
TRBJ2-7 | TRBV11-2 | TRBD2 | . | CASSLALAGGYEQYF | TGTGCCAGCAGCTTAGCGCTAGCGGGAGGCTACGAGCAGTACTTC
TRBJ2-3 | TRBV1 | . | . | CTSSQGVGGAGRTDTQYF | TGCACCAGCAGCCAAGGAGTGGGGGGGGCGGGGCGCACAGATACGCAGTATTTT
TRBJ1-5 | TRBV27 | . | . | CASSYEGGGNQPQHF | TGTGCCAGCAGTTATGAGGGGGGGGGAAATCAGCCCCAGCATTTT
TRBJ2-7 | TRBV7-9 | TRBD1 | . | CASSPRTGGREQYF | TGTGCCAGCAGCCCAAGGACAGGGGGCCGGGAGCAGTACTTC
TRBJ2-1 | TRBV5-1 | TRBD2 | once | CASSLDRTSGGYNEQFF | TGCGCCAGCAGCTTGGATCGGACTAGCGGGGGTTACAATGAGCAGTTCTTC
TRBJ2-1 | TRBV7-8 | . | . | CASSLGIIAAGEQFF | TGTGCCAGCAGCTTAGGGATAATAGCGGCCGGTGAGCAGTTCTTC
TRBJ2-3 | TRBV9 | TRBD2 | . | CASSVRDYTDTQYF | TGTGCCAGCAGCGTAAGGGACTACACAGATACGCAGTATTTT
TRBJ2-6 | TRBV7-9 | . | . | CASSLLMAGSGANVLTF | TGTGCCAGCAGCTTGCTAATGGCAGGGTCTGGGGCCAACGTCCTGACTTTC
TRBJ2-3 | TRBV28 | . | . | CASRSVTDTQYF | TGTGCCAGCAGGTCGGTCACAGATACGCAGTATTTT
TRBJ1-2 | TRBV27 | . | . | CASSLRRNYGYTF | TGTGCCAGCAGTTTGAGGAGAAACTATGGCTACACCTTC
TRBJ2-7 | TRBV5-1 | TRBD1 | . | CASSFDRDEQYF | TGCGCCAGCAGTTTCGACAGGGACGAGCAGTACTTC
TRBJ1-2 | TRBV5-1 | . | . | CASSLAPFDSLYGYTF | TGCGCCAGCAGCTTGGCCCCTTTCGACAGTCTTTATGGCTACACCTTC
TRBJ2-2 | TRBV4-1 | . | once | CASSQSYVRDPRGRGGELFF | TGCGCCAGCAGCCAAAGCTACGTCCGGGACCCTAGGGGGCGGGGCGGGGAGCTGTTTTTT
TRBJ2-5 | TRBV2 | TRBD2 | . | CASSERSGGLQETQYF | TGTGCCAGCAGTGAAAGGAGCGGGGGGCTACAAGAGACCCAGTACTTC
TRBJ2-1 | TRBV2 | . | once | CASRAGGGGLYEQFF | TGTGCCAGCAGGGCCGGGGGAGGTGGGTTATACGAGCAGTTCTTC
TRBJ2-1 | TRBV2 | TRBD2 | . | CASSKLAGGPRVEWNEQFF | TGTGCCAGCAGTAAACTAGCGGGGGGGCCCCGGGTGGAGTGGAATGAGCAGTTCTTC
TRBJ1-1 | TRBV6-5 | TRBD1 | . | CASSYSTGDTEAFF | TGTGCCAGCAGTTACTCGACAGGGGACACTGAAGCTTTCTTT
TRBJ2-3 | TRBV28 | . | . | CASSLAGTDTQYF | TGTGCCAGCAGTTTAGCGGGAACCGATACGCAGTATTTT
TRBJ2-2 | TRBV4-1 | . | . | CASSQDLGTNTGELFF | TGCGCCAGCAGCCAAGATTTGGGCACCAACACCGGGGAGCTGTTTTTT
TRBJ2-3 | TRBV7-3 | TRBD2 | . | CASSPAGGSRLTDTQYF | TGTGCCAGCAGCCCCGCGGGGGGGTCCAGACTCACAGATACGCAGTATTTT
TRBJ2-7 | TRBV27 | TRBD1 | . | CASSQPGQGLREQYF | TGTGCCAGCAGTCAACCGGGACAGGGGCTTAGGGAGCAGTACTTC
TRBJ1-1 | TRBV12-5 | . | . | CASAVTDTEAFF | TGTGCTAGTGCTGTGACTGACACTGAAGCTTTCTTT
TRBJ2-7 | TRBV5-1 | . | . | CASSLRAGPSYEQYF | TGCGCCAGCAGCTTGAGGGCAGGGCCCTCCTACGAGCAGTACTTC
TRBJ2-5 | TRBV6-1 | TRBD1 | . | CASSERWTGQVGETQYF | TGTGCCAGCAGTGAACGGTGGACAGGGCAGGTTGGAGAGACCCAGTACTTC
TRBJ2-7 | TRBV5-1 | TRBD1 | . | CASSGTGGYEQYF | TGCGCCAGCAGCGGCACAGGGGGATACGAGCAGTACTTC
TRBJ1-6 | TRBV4-2 | TRBD1 | . | CASSQGTGRSPLHF | TGTGCCAGCAGCCAGGGGACAGGTCGCTCACCCCTCCACTTT
TRBJ2-2 | TRBV6-6 | . | . | CASSYVSTNTGELFF | TGTGCCAGCAGTTACGTGTCAACGAACACCGGGGAGCTGTTTTTT
TRBJ2-7 | TRBV4-1 | TRBD2 | . | CASSQIAGGPFEQYF | TGCGCCAGCAGCCAAATAGCGGGGGGGCCTTTCGAGCAGTACTTC
TRBJ2-2 | TRBV5-1 | . | . | CASSADSQNTGELFF | TGCGCCAGCAGCGCGGACAGTCAGAACACCGGGGAGCTGTTTTTT
TRBJ2-3 | TRBV2 | TRBD2 | . | CASSGSSGISTDTQYF | TGTGCCAGCAGTGGGTCCAGCGGGATCAGCACAGATACGCAGTATTTT
TRBJ2-3 | TRBV7-8 | TRBD1 | . | CASSLGQGAWGSDTQYF | TGTGCCAGCAGCTTAGGCCAGGGGGCTTGGGGTTCGGATACGCAGTATTTT
TRBJ2-7 | TRBV28 | . | . | CASSFGLDLIEQYF | TGTGCCAGCAGTTTTGGTCTAGATCTGATCGAGCAGTACTTC
TRBJ1-2 | TRBV2 | . | once | CASSLKRANEGYTF | TGTGCCAGCAGTTTAAAGCGGGCCAACGAAGGGTACACCTTC
TRBJ1-2 | TRBV5-1 | TRBD1 | . | CASSLPGRGLGYGYTF | TGCGCCAGCAGCTTGCCCGGCAGGGGGCTGGGCTATGGCTACACCTTC
TRBJ2-5 | TRBV19 | TRBD2 | once | CASSIAGGPQETQYF | TGTGCCAGTAGTATCGCGGGGGGGCCCCAAGAGACCCAGTACTTC
TRBJ1-4 | TRBV28 | . | . | CASMSRDNEKLFF | TGTGCCAGCATGTCCAGGGATAATGAAAAACTGTTTTTT
TRBJ2-7 | TRBV14 | . | . | CASSQDLNRPYEQYF | TGTGCCAGCAGCCAAGATCTTAACAGGCCCTACGAGCAGTACTTC
TRBJ2-5 | TRBV7-8 | TRBD2 | . | CASSPGTSGVETQYF | TGTGCCAGCAGCCCAGGGACTAGCGGGGTGGAGACCCAGTACTTC
TRBJ1-1 | TRBV2 | TRBD1 | . | CASSGETGRQRTEAFF | TGTGCCAGCAGTGGGGAGACAGGGCGACAAAGGACTGAAGCTTTCTTT
TRBJ1-1 | TRBV7-3 | . | . | CASSRNRDTEAFF | TGTGCCAGCAGCCGCAACCGGGACACTGAAGCTTTCTTT
TRBJ2-5 | TRBV19 | . | . | CASSIMAGQETQYF | TGTGCCAGTAGTATTATGGCAGGTCAAGAGACCCAGTACTTC
TRBJ2-2 | TRBV5-1 | TRBD2 | . | CASSLSGVNTGELFF | TGCGCCAGCAGCTTGAGCGGGGTGAACACCGGGGAGCTGTTTTTT
TRBJ2-2 | TRBV10-1 | TRBD1 | . | CASPSPRGTVNTGELFF | TGCGCCAGCCCATCCCCGAGGGGGACAGTTAACACCGGGGAGCTGTTTTTT
TRBJ1-1 | TRBV28 | . | . | CASSLQFGRGNTEAFF | TGTGCCAGCAGTTTACAGTTTGGCAGGGGTAACACTGAAGCTTTCTTT
TRBJ2-2 | TRBV7-8 | TRBD2 | . | CASSYREVLGTGELFF | TGTGCCAGCAGCTACCGGGAGGTATTGGGCACCGGGGAGCTGTTTTTT
TRBJ1-5 | TRBV27 | TRBD1 | . | CASRNQGGRQPQHF | TGTGCCAGCAGAAACCAGGGGGGTAGGCAGCCCCAGCATTTT
TRBJ2-3 | TRBV2 | TRBD1 | . | CANRGLTDTQYF | TGTGCCAACAGGGGGCTCACAGATACGCAGTATTTT
TRBJ2-4 | TRBV2 | . | . | CASSEINRVTKNIQYF | TGTGCCAGCAGTGAAATCAACAGGGTAACCAAAAACATTCAGTACTTC
TRBJ2-5 | TRBV5-4 | . | . | CASSYFPQETQYF | TGTGCCAGCAGCTACTTCCCCCAAGAGACCCAGTACTTC
TRBJ1-2 | TRBV5-1 | . | once | CASSLVGGSEGGYTF | TGCGCCAGCAGCTTGGTTGGCGGGTCGGAGGGTGGCTACACCTTC
TRBJ2-3 | TRBV5-1 | TRBD1 | . | CASSSRTGTDTQYF | TGCGCCAGCAGCTCCAGGACAGGGACAGATACGCAGTATTTT
TRBJ1-5 | TRBV5-6 | . | . | CASSLGAQTSNQPQHF | TGTGCCAGCAGCTTGGGAGCCCAAACTAGCAATCAGCCCCAGCATTTT
TRBJ2-7 | TRBV27 | . | . | CASRTTGRVRYEQYF | TGTGCCAGCAGGACCACCGGCAGGGTGAGGTACGAGCAGTACTTC